Reported below is one TCR beta chain. Germline V gene data show CDR1 as MNHEY and CDR2 as SMNVEV (reference sequence). CDR3 length equals 15 residues. Trimming removed 2 bases at V and 2 bases at J, with 13 bases between. One entry per CDR3 protein results from TCRdb running MiXCR on the RT-PCR reads. The sample consists of 550,000 to 750,000 distinct CDR3 sequences, more than 13% of them appearing once. The genes are TRBV27 and TRBJ2-7, with no clear D. Sequencing input: memory CD4+ T cells from blood. This receptor was identified in a female donor in good health, serving as a healthy control. The CDR3 DNA reads TGTGCCAGCAGTTTAAAGGCCGCCAATACCTACGAGCAGTACTTC. It codes for CASSLKAANTYEQYF.